Given below is one TCR beta chain in context. The data derive from a study of human versus mouse CDR3 diversity and MHC coevolution. V shed 4 bases, J shed 2 bases, and the junction held 5 bases outside the gene matches. This CDR3 comprises 17 residues. From germline, CDR1 is MNHEY and CDR2 SMNVEV (reference sequence). TCRdb's copy holds only in-frame clones and misses some; the assay was immunoSEQ multiplex PCR. Of tens of thousands of clones in the sample, 80% to 95% were seen once. The clonotype was recovered from a person aged 30-69 years in good health. Sequenced input: naive CD4+ T cells from blood. Noted subset: CD45RO-negative CD62L-positive naive CD4 T cells. The chain couples TRBV27 to TRBJ2-7; 16 bases align to TRBD2. CDR3 bases: TGTGCCAGCAGTTGGGGACTAGCGGGAGGGCCCGCCTACGAGCAGTACTTC. It codes for CASSWGLAGGPAYEQYF.